The 21 T cell receptor beta chains given below trace back to one sample, sequenced in a study of monozygotic twins with inflammatory bowel disease. TCRdb re-analyzed the 5' RACE reads; it lists each CDR3 protein once, without DNA. The data include about 210,000 distinct CDR3 sequences; the top ten clones carry less than 2%. The specimen was blood. The receptors derive from a human donor with ulcerative colitis or Crohn's disease, or a healthy co-twin of an affected twin (not recorded which).

V is TRBV3-1 and J is TRBJ2-1; the TCRdb D gene call, TRBD2, has no DNA to confirm it. The CDR3 contains 15 residues. Germline V lookup: CDR1 LGHDT, CDR2 YNNKEL (reference sequence). The CDR3 sequence is CASSLGTSGGSEQFF.

The CDR3 loop is CASSYKENTEAFF. The genes are TRBV6-6 and TRBJ1-1. This CDR3 is 13 amino acids long. The germline CDR1 and CDR2 sequences are MNHNY and SVGAGI (reference sequence).

The V and J genes are TRBV11-1 and TRBJ2-5; TCRdb's D call of TRBD1 is untestable without DNA. The germline V gene has CDR1 SGHAT and CDR2 FQDESV (reference sequence). This CDR3 is built from 17 residues. Here the CDR3 reads CASRPPPIGPVQETQYF.

The V call is TRBV20-1, the J call TRBJ1-1; the D gene TCRdb calls, TRBD1, cannot be checked with no DNA. This CDR3 is 11 amino acids long. The germline V gene has CDR1 DFQATT and CDR2 SNEGSKA (reference sequence). This CDR3 reads CSASGGTDGFF.

The chain joins TRBV20-1 to TRBJ2-7; TCRdb's D call, TRBD1, is unchecked because there is no DNA. This CDR3 has 12 amino acids. Per germline, CDR1 DFQATT and CDR2 SNEGSKA (reference sequence). The CDR3 sequence is CSAATGGYEQYF.

The chain is built from TRBV3-1 and TRBJ2-1; absent DNA, TCRdb's TRBD2 call cannot be checked. Per the germline V gene, CDR1 is LGHDT and CDR2 is YNNKEL (reference sequence). The CDR3 totals 17 residues. Here the CDR3 reads CASSSKRSSGGNNEQFF.

The chain recombines TRBV11-2 with TRBJ2-2. Germline CDR1 is SGHAT and CDR2 is FQNNGV. The CDR3 loop spans 15 amino acids. The CDR3 here is CASSAYSVNTGELFF.

The chain employs TRBV14 and TRBJ1-5; absent DNA, TCRdb's TRBD1 call cannot be checked. The CDR3 is 12 residues long. Germline V gene data show CDR1 as SGHDN and CDR2 as FVKESK. CDR3 region: CATGQNNQPQHF.

The chain uses TRBV5-5 and TRBJ1-5; with no DNA, the TCRdb D assignment of TRBD1 cannot be verified. Germline V gene sequence: CDR1 SGHKS, CDR2 YYEKEE (reference sequence). This CDR3 has 16 residues. CDR3 region: CASSRTFQGAHQPQHF.

The V call is TRBV7-6, the J call TRBJ2-1; there is no DNA to check the TCRdb D call of TRBD1. The CDR3 contains 14 residues. The germline V gene encodes CDR1 SGHVS and CDR2 FNYEAQ. The CDR3 sequence: CASSVGQEYNEQFF.

The rearrangement joins TRBV12-3 or TRBV12-4 to TRBJ2-7; the D call of TRBD1 rests on TCRdb alone, since no DNA is present to check it. The CDR3 spans 14 residues. CDR3 protein: CASSIQGQGREQYF.

V and J are TRBV5-1 and TRBJ1-1. Looked up from germline, CDR1 is SGHRS and CDR2 is YFSETQ. CDR3 size: 14 residues. The CDR3: CASSLAQMNTEAFF. Filled out from reference TRBV5-1 and TRBJ1-1, the complete variable domain reads KAGVTQTPRYLIKTRGQQVTLSCSPISGHRSVSWYQQTPGQGLQFLFEYFSETQRNKGNFPGRFSGRQFSNSRSEMNVSTLELGDSALYLCASSLAQMNTEAFFGQGTRLTVV.

CDR3 residues: CASSRQGYTEAFF. The V and J genes are TRBV2 and TRBJ1-1. The V gene's germline CDR1 is SNHLY and CDR2 FYNNEI. The length of the CDR3 is 13 residues.

The chain links TRBV12-3 or TRBV12-4 to TRBJ2-7. This CDR3 is built from 14 residues. This CDR3 reads CASSLWQSSYEQYF.

This rearrangement joins TRBV5-1 to TRBJ1-1; without DNA, the TCRdb call of TRBD1 cannot be checked. Germline V gene sequence: CDR1 SGHRS, CDR2 YFSETQ. The CDR3 extends over 16 amino acids. CDR3 protein: CASKSGQRHMNTEAFF. Full variable domain (outside the CDR3, taken from reference TRBV5-1 and TRBJ1-1): KAGVTQTPRYLIKTRGQQVTLSCSPISGHRSVSWYQQTPGQGLQFLFEYFSETQRNKGNFPGRFSGRQFSNSRSEMNVSTLELGDSALYLCASKSGQRHMNTEAFFGQGTRLTVV.

The chain employs TRBV12-3 or TRBV12-4 and TRBJ2-5. This CDR3 region has 15 residues. CDR3 region: CASSLQLGSQETQYF.

CDR3 sequence reads: CSAISGQGVLDTQYF. J is TRBJ2-3 and V is TRBV20-1; TCRdb's D call, TRBD1, is unchecked because there is no DNA. This CDR3 has 15 residues. In germline, CDR1 is DFQATT, CDR2 SNEGSKA (reference sequence).

The chain carries TRBV6-2 or TRBV6-3 and TRBJ2-1. The CDR3 is made up of 12 amino acids. Germline V CDR1 and CDR2: MNHEY, SVGEGT. CDR3 in amino acids: CASGHRRDEQFF.

The V gene is TRBV20-1, the J gene TRBJ2-7; absent DNA, TCRdb's TRBD1 call cannot be checked. The CDR3 runs 13 residues. The germline CDR1 and CDR2 sequences are DFQATT and SNEGSKA (reference sequence). The CDR3 loop reads CSASRQSTYEQYF.

The V and J genes are TRBV12-3 or TRBV12-4 and TRBJ1-2. This CDR3 has 12 amino acids. CDR3 loop: CASSFEGPGYTF.

The chain recombines TRBV11-2 with TRBJ2-5. Germline V lookup: CDR1 SGHAT, CDR2 FQNNGV. CDR3 size: 13 residues. The CDR3: CASSYGVQETQYF.